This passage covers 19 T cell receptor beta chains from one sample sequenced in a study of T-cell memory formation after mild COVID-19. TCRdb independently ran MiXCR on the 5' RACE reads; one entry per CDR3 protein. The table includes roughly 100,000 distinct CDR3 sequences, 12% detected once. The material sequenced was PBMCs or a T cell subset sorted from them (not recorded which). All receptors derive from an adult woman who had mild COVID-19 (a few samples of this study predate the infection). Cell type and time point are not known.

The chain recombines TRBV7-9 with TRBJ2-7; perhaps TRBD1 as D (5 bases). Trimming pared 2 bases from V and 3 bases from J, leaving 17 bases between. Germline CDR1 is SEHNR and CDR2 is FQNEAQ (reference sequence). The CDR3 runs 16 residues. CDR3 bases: TGTGCCAGCAGCTTACGGCCCGTCCAGGGTGGCTACGAGCAGTACTTC. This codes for CASSLRPVQGGYEQYF.

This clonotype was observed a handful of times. The CDR3: CASGLAGHTDTQYF. CDR3 coding DNA: TGTGCCAGTGGTCTAGCGGGACACACAGATACGCAGTATTTT. The V gene is TRBV19, the J gene TRBJ2-3; 9 bases are shared with TRBD2. V dropped 8 bases and J dropped 2; count of bases not matched to a gene: 5. This CDR3 region has 14 residues. Germline V gene lookup returns CDR1 LNHDA and CDR2 SQIVND (reference sequence).

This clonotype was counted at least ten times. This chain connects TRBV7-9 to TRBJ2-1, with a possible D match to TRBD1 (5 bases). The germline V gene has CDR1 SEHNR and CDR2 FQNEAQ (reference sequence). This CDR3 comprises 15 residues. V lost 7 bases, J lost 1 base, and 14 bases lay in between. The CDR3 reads CASTTAGSSYNEQFF. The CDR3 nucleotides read TGTGCCAGCACTACGGCAGGGTCATCCTACAATGAGCAGTTCTTC.

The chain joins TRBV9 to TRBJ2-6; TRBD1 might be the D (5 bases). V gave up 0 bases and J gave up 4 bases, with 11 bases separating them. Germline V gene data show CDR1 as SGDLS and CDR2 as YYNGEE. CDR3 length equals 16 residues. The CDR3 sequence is CASSVASRAGANVLTF. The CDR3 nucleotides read TGTGCCAGCAGCGTAGCAAGCAGGGCCGGGGCCAACGTCCTGACTTTC.

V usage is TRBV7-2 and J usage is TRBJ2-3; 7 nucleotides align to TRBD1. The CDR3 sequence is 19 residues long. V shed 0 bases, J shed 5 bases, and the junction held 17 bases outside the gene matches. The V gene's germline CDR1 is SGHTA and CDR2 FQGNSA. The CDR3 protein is CASSLALMTTGSPIDTQYF. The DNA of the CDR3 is TGTGCCAGCAGCTTAGCCCTAATGACGACAGGGAGCCCCATAGATACGCAGTATTTT.

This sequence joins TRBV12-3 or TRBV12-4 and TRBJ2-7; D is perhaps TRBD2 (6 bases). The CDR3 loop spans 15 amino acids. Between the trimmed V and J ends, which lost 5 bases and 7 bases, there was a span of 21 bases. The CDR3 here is CASSPTEGASGEQYF. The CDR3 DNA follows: TGTGCCAGCAGTCCGACGGAGGGCGCGTCAGGAGAGCAGTACTTC.

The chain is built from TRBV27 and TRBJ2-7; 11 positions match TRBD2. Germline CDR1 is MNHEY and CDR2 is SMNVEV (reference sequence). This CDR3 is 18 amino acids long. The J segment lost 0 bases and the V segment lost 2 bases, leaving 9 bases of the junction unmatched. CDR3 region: CASSLGSGLAGGSYEQYF. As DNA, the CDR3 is TGTGCCAGCAGTTTAGGGAGCGGGCTAGCGGGAGGCTCCTACGAGCAGTACTTC.

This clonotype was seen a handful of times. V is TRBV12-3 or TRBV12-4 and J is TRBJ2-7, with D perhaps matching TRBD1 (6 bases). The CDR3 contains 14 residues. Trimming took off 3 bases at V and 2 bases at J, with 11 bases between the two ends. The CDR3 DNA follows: TGTGCCAGCAGTTTCTTGGACAGTCCCTACGAGCAGTACTTC. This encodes CASSFLDSPYEQYF.

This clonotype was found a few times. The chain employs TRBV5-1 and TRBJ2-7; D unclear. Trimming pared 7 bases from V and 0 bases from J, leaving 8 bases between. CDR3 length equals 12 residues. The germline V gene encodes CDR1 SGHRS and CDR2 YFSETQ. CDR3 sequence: CASHERSYEQYF. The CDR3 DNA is TGCGCCAGCCACGAACGCTCCTACGAGCAGTACTTC.

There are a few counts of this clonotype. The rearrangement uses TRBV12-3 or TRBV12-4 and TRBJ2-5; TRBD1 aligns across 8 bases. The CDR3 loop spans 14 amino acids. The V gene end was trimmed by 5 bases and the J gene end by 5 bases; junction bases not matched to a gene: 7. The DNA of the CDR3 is TGTGCCAGCAGTCTAAAAGACAGGGGTGAGACCCAGTACTTC. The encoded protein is CASSLKDRGETQYF.

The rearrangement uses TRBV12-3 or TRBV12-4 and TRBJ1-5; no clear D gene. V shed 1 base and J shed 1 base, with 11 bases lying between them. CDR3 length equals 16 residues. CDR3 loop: CASSLVVDMSNQPQHF. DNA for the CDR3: TGTGCCAGCAGTTTAGTTGTGGATATGAGCAATCAGCCCCAGCATTTT.

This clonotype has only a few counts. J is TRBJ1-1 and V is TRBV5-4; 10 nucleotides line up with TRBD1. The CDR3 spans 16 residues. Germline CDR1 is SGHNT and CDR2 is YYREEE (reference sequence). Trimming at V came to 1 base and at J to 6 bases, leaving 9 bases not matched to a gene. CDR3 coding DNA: TGTGCCAGCAGCTTGTTCGACAGGGGGCTAACCCCTGAAGCTTTCTTT. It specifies CASSLFDRGLTPEAFF.

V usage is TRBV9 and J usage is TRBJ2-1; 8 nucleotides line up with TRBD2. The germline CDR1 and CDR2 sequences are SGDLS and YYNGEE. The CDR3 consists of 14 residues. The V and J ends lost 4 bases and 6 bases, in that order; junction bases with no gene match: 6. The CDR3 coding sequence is TGTGCCAGCAGCCCCAGCGGGAGCTTCAATGAGCAGTTCTTC. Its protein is CASSPSGSFNEQFF.

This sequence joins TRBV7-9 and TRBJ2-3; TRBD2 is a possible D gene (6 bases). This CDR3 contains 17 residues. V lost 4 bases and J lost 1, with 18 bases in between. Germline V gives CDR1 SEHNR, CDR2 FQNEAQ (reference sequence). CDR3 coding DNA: TGTGCCAGCAGCTCCCGGATAGCGGTCGGAGGCACAGATACGCAGTATTTT. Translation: CASSSRIAVGGTDTQYF.

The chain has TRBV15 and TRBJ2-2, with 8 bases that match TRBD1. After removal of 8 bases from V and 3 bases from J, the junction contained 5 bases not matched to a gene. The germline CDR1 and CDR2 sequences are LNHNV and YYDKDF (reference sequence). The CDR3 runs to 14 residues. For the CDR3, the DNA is TGTGCCACCGCGGACAGGGCGGACACCGGGGAGCTGTTTTTT. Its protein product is CATADRADTGELFF.

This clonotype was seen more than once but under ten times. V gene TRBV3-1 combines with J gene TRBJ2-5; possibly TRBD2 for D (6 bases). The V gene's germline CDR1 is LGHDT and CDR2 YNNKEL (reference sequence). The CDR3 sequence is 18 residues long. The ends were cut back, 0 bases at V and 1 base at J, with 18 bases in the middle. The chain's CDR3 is CASSQDGGTSQGQETQYF. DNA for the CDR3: TGTGCCAGCAGCCAAGATGGAGGGACTTCCCAGGGCCAAGAGACCCAGTACTTC.

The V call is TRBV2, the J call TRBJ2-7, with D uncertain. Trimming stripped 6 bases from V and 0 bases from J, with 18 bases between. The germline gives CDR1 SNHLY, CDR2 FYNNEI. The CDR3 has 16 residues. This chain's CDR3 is CASSGSQYDSSYEQYF. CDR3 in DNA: TGTGCCAGCAGCGGCAGCCAGTATGATAGCTCCTACGAGCAGTACTTC.

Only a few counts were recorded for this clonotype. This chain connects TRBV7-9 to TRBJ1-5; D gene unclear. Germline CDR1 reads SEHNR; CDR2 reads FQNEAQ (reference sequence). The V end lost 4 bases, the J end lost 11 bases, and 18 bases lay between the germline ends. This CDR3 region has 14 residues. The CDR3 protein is CASSSSPGPPAQHF. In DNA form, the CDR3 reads TGTGCCAGCAGCTCAAGTCCCGGGCCCCCGGCCCAGCATTTT.

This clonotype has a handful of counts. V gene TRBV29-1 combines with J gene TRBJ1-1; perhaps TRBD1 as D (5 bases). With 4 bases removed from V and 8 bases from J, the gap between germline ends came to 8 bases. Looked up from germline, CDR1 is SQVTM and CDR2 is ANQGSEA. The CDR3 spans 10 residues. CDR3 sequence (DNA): TGCAGCGTTGTTGACAGCGAAGCTTTCTTT. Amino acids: CSVVDSEAFF. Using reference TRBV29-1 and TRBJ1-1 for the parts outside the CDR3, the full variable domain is SAVISQKPSRDICQRGTSLTIQCQVDSQVTMMFWYRQQPGQSLTLIATANQGSEATYESGFVIDKFPISRPNLTFSTLTVSNMSPEDSSIYLCSVVDSEAFFGQGTRLTVV.